Below, 8 T cell receptor beta chains from the same sample are listed, as sequenced in a study of T cell responses to AZD1222 COVID-19 vaccine. Here immunoSEQ multiplex PCR was the method, and the copy in TCRdb shows in-frame clones only, minus some. The sample has under 200,000 clones, about 95% seen once; the top ten hold 0.64%. The material was peripheral blood, obtained on day 0 of AZD1222 vaccination. These receptors were obtained from an adult in good health.

The rearrangement links TRBV3-1 (or the pseudogene TRBV3-2) to TRBJ1-1; D gene ambiguous. Germline V lookup: CDR1 LGHDT, CDR2 YNNKEL (reference sequence). CDR3 length: 12 amino acids. V was shortened by 1 base and J by 5 bases, with 5 bases between the two germline ends. This CDR3 reads CASSQVKTEAFF. CDR3 nucleotides: TGTGCCAGCAGCCAAGTTAAAACTGAAGCTTTCTTT.

The CDR3 DNA is TGTGCCAGCAGTTTTTTAAGGGTAAACCTTTCACCCCTCCACTTT. Translation: CASSFLRVNLSPLHF. The chain has TRBV28 and TRBJ1-6; D not resolved. The germline V gene encodes CDR1 MDHEN and CDR2 SYDVKM. V was clipped by 3 bases and J by 9 bases, with 15 bases between them. This CDR3 is built from 15 residues.

The CDR3 spells CASSPRQGISYGYTF. The CDR3 DNA follows: TGTGCCAGTAGTCCCCGACAGGGGATTTCCTATGGCTACACCTTC. V and J are TRBV19 and TRBJ1-2; 8 bases map to TRBD1. V was clipped by 5 bases and J by 4 bases; unmatched bases: 9. Per germline, CDR1 LNHDA and CDR2 SQIVND (reference sequence). The CDR3 extends over 15 amino acids.

The gene calls are TRBV28 and TRBJ1-5; D is ambiguous. V was shortened by 3 bases and J by 4 bases, with 13 bases between the two germline ends. Germline lookup yields CDR1 MDHEN and CDR2 SYDVKM. This CDR3 has 15 residues. For the CDR3, the DNA is TGTGCCAGCAGTTTGTCCACGTCTGGAAATCAGCCCCAGCATTTT. Translated: CASSLSTSGNQPQHF.

There are a few counts of this clone. This chain links TRBV4-2 with TRBJ2-7; D could derive from TRBD1 or TRBD2 (6 bases each). Trimming took off 1 base at V and 9 bases at J, with 13 bases between the two ends. The length of the CDR3 is 13 residues. The germline CDR1 and CDR2 sequences are LGHNA and YNFKEQ. The CDR3 loop reads CASSQGGARRQYF. The CDR3 nucleotides read TGTGCCAGCAGCCAAGGGGGGGCGCGTCGGCAGTACTTC.

Details on this clone: A junction end diverges from the germline sequence, so it may reflect a read error. This chain uses TRBV29-1 with TRBJ2-3, with D tentatively TRBD2 (6 bases). From germline, CDR1 is SQVTM and CDR2 ANQGSEA. The CDR3 loop spans 13 amino acids. CDR3 sequence: CSVRERGTDTQYF. DNA of the CDR3: TGCAGCGTCCGGGAGCGAGGCACGGATACGCAGTATTTT.

V is TRBV18 and J is TRBJ2-1; TRBD2 aligns across 9 bases. The CDR3 contains 18 residues. Germline trimming cut 3 bases from V and 3 bases from J; bases unmatched to any gene: 12. CDR1 is KGHSH, CDR2 LQKENI, per germline. The CDR3 loop reads CASSPFGVAGAVYNEQFF. The DNA for the CDR3 is TGTGCCAGCTCACCCTTCGGGGTAGCGGGAGCGGTCTACAATGAGCAGTTCTTC. Based on the CDR3 plus reference TRBV18 and TRBJ2-1, the full variable domain is NAGVMQNPRHLVRRRGQEARLRCSPMKGHSHVYWYRQLPEEGLKFMVYLQKENIIDESGMPKERFSAEFPKEGPSILRIQQVVRGDSAAYFCASSPFGVAGAVYNEQFFGPGTRLTVL.

The chain is built from TRBV7-9 and TRBJ1-4, with D uncertain. The CDR3 is made up of 12 amino acids. The germline V gene encodes CDR1 SEHNR and CDR2 FQNEAQ (reference sequence). Trimming took off 7 bases at V and 8 bases at J, with 11 bases between the two ends. CDR3 bases: TGTGCCAGCACCGAACAAGGGGAAAAACTGTTTTTT. Translated, it gives CASTEQGEKLFF. Supplemented by reference TRBV7-9 and TRBJ1-4, the full variable domain reads DTGVSQNPRHKITKRGQNVTFRCDPISEHNRLYWYRQTLGQGPEFLTYFQNEAQLEKSRLLSDRFSAERPKGSFSTLEIQRTEQGDSAMYLCASTEQGEKLFFGSGTQLSVL.